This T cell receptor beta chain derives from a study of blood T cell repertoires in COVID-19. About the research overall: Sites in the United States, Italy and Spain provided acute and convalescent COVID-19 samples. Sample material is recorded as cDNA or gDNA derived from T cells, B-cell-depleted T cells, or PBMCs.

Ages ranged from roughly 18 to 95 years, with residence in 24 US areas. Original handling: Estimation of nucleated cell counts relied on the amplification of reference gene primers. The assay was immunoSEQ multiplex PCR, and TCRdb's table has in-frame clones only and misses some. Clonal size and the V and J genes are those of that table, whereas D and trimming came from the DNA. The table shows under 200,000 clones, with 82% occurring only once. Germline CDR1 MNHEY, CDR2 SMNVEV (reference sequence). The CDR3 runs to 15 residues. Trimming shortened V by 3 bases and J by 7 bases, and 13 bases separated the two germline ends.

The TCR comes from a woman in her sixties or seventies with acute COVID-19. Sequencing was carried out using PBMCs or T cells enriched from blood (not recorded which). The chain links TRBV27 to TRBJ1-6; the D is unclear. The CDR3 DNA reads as TGTGCCAGCAGTTTGGCAGCTGGACTGAATTCACCCCTCCACTTT. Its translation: CASSLAAGLNSPLHF.